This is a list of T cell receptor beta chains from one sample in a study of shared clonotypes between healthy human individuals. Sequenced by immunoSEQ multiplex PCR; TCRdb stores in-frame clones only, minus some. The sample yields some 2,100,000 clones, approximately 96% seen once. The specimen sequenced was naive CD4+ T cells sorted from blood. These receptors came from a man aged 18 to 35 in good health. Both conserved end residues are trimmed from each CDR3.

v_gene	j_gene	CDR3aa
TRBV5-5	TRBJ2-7	ASSLGLAGGYEQY
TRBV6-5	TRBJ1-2	ASRRPGPYGYT
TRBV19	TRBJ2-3	ASSTSGRATDTQY
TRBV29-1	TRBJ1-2	SGFSGGGYT
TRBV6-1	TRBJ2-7	ASRRDLAPYEQY
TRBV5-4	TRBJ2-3	ASSLYPGATDTQY
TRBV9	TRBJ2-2	ASSGTSGPMGRDTGELF
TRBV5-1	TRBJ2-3	ASSLGGTGITDTQY
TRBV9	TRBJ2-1	ASSPRLLAEYNEQF
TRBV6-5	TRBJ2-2	ASSYAASTGELF
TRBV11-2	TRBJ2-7	ASSLQGGPGEQY
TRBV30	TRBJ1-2	AWSTIGTPNYGYT
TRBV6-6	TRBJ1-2	ASIDRGHGYT
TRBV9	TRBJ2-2	ASSVATSGSTGELF
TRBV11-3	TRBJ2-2	ASSLEGTGELF
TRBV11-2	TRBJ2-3	ASSPGVSTDTQY
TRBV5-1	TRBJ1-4	ASSLLGPTGANEKLF
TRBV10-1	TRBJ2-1	ASSESATGTYNEQF
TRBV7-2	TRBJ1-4	ASSRQGGTNEKLF
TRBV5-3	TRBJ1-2	ARSPRSRDRRYGYT
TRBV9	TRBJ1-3	ASSVDSGNTIY
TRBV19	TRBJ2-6	ASINSETAHSGANVLT
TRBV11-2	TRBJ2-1	ASSFPYNEQF
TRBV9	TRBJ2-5	ASSVHAGGETQY
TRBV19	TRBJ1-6	ASSITYTTVRSPLH
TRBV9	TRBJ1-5	ASSTSPGAQPQH